The present T cell receptor (beta chain) was sequenced within a study of neurological immune-mediated disorders. About this clonotype: The antigen remains unidentified. Being one base from a much bigger clone, this may be a read error.

Per germline, CDR1 SGHNT and CDR2 YYREEE (reference sequence). CDR3 length equals 15 residues. The V end was cut by 4 bases, the J end by 4 bases, with 17 bases between. Via MiXCR, TCRdb re-called the 5' RACE reads, giving one row per CDR3 protein. The sample yields about 95,000 distinct CDR3 sequences, 3.5% seen once. Regarding the study as a whole: Private repertoires in all groups were suggested, as expanded clones shared no CDR3 amino acid sequences across subjects.

The sequence came from a woman aged 18-29 years with multiple sclerosis. The specimen was PBMCs. The chain couples TRBV5-4 to TRBJ1-1, with D possibly matching TRBD1 (5 bases). The chain's CDR3 is CASSGDGKGGTEAFF. The CDR3 nucleotides read TGTGCCAGCAGCGGGGACGGGAAGGGAGGCACTGAAGCTTTCTTT.